This TCR beta chain was captured by sequencing in a study of T-cell reconstitution after alpha-beta-depleted transplantation in children. Library preparation (for TCRbeta) was performed with unique molecular identifiers. From the PCR reads, TCRdb called clonotypes with MiXCR, one entry per CDR3 protein. The sample yields fewer than 1 million distinct CDR3 sequences, roughly 15% seen once. The length of the CDR3 is 17 residues. Trimming removed 2 bases from V and 1 base from J, with 17 bases in between. Germline V gene lookup returns CDR1 MGHRA and CDR2 YSYEKL. The clonotype comes from a male patient between 10 and 17 years old who had a stem cell transplant for acute lymphoblastic leukemia, so the T cells may come from the graft donor. V gene TRBV4-1 combines with J gene TRBJ2-5, with D possibly being TRBD1 or TRBD2 (6 bases each). Specimen: PBMCs, mostly from graft donor cells, collected 360 days after TCRalphabeta/CD19-depleted stem cell transplant. The DNA of the CDR3 is TGCGCCAGCAGCCAATTCCCCAGGGGCGGGGCCCAAGAGACCCAGTACTTC. Translation gives CASSQFPRGGAQETQYF.